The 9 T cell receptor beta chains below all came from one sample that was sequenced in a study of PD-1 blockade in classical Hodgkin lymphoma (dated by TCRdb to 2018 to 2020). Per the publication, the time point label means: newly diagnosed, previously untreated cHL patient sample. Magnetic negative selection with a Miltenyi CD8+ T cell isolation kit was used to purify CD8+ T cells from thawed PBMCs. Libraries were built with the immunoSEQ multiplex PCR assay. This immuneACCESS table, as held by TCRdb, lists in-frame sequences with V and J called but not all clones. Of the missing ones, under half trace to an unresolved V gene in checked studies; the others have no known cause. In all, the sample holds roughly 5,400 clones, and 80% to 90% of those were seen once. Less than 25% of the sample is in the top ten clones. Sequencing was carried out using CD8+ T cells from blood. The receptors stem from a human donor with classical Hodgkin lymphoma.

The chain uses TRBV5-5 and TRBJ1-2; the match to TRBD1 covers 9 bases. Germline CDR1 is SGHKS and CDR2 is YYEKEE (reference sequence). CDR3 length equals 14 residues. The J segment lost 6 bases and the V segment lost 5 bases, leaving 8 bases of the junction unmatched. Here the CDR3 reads CASRGTGLQNGYTF. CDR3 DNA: TGTGCCAGCAGGGGGACAGGGCTGCAAAATGGCTACACCTTC.

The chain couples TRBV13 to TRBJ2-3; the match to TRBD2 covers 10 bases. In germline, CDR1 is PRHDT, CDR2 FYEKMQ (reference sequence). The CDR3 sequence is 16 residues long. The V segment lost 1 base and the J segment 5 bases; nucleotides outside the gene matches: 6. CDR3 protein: CASSLELAGVEDTQYF. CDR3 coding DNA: TGTGCCAGCAGCTTAGAGCTAGCGGGAGTCGAAGATACGCAGTATTTT. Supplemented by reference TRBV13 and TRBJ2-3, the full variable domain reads AAGVIQSPRHLIKEKRETATLKCYPIPRHDTVYWYQQGPGQDPQFLISFYEKMQSDKGSIPDRFSAQQFSDYHSELNMSSLELGDSALYFCASSLELAGVEDTQYFGPGTRLTVL.

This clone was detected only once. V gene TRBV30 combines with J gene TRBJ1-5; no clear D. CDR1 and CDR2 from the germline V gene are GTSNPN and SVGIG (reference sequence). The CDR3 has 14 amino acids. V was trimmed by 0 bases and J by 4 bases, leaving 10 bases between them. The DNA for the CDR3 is TGTGCCTGGAGTGTACCTGGTGAGAATCAGCCCCAGCATTTT. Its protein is CAWSVPGENQPQHF. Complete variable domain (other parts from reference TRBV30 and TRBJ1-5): SQTIHQWPATLVQPVGSPLSLECTVEGTSNPNLYWYRQAAGRGLQLLFYSVGIGQISSEVPQNLSASRPQDRQFILSSKKLLLSDSGFYLCAWSVPGENQPQHFGDGTRLSIL.

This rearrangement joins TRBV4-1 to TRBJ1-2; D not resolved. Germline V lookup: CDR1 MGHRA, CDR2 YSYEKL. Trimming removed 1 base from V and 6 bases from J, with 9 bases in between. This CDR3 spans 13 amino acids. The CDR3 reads CASSQAWTNGYTF. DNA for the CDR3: TGCGCCAGCAGCCAAGCTTGGACCAATGGCTACACCTTC.

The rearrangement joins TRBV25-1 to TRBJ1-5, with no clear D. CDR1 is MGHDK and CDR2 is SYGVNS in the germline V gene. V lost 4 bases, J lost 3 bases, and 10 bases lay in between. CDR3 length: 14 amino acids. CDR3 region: CASSAGQFNQPQHF. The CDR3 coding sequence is TGTGCCAGCAGTGCCGGCCAGTTCAATCAGCCCCAGCATTTT.

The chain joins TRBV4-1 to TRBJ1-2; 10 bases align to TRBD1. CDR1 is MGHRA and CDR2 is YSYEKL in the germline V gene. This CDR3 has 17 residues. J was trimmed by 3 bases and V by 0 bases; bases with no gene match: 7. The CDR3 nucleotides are TGCGCCAGCAGCCAAGATTGGGGGACAGGGGCCCACTATGGCTACACCTTC. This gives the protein CASSQDWGTGAHYGYTF.

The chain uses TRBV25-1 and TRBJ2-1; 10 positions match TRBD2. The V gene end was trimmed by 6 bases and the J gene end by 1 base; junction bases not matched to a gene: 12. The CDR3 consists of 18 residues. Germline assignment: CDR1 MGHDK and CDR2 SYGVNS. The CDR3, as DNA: TGTGCCAGCAGCCCCACCCGGGCTAGCGGGAGTTCCTACAATGAGCAGTTCTTC. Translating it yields CASSPTRASGSSYNEQFF.

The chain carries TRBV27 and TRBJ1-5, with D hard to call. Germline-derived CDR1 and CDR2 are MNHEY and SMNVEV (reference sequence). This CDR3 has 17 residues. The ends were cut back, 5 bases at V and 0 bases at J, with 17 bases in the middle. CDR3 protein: CASSSHPQLYSNQPQHF. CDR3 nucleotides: TGTGCCAGCAGTAGCCACCCCCAGCTTTATAGCAATCAGCCCCAGCATTTT.

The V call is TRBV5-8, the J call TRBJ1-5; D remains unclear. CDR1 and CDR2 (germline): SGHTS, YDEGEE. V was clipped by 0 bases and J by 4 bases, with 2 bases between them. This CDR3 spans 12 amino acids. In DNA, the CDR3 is TGTGCCAGCAGCTTGGTAAATCAGCCCCAGCATTTT. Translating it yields CASSLVNQPQHF. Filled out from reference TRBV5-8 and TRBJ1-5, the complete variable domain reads EAGVTQSPTHLIKTRGQQATLRCSPISGHTSVYWYQQALGLGLQFLLWYDEGEERNRGNFPPRFSGRQFPNYSSELNVNALELEDSALYLCASSLVNQPQHFGDGTRLSIL.